This T cell receptor beta chain was found in a study of cytomegalovirus exposure and HLA in healthy donors. Study summary: The roughly 110 validation repertoires used the same platform as the roughly 670 first-cohort repertoires, a later analysis reported. Study-level findings and limits: There were 160 or so TCR beta chains listed as cytomegalovirus-associated. Most TCR sequences were uncommon, yet certain public TCRs appeared in many donors.

Separate from the roughly 720-subject first cohort was the 120-subject validation cohort, to which the donors belonged. Germline values: CDR1 SEHNR, CDR2 FQNEAQ (reference sequence). The CDR3 is 13 residues long. V gave up 3 bases and J gave up 6 bases, with 11 bases separating them. Clones were read by immunoSEQ multiplex PCR, and TCRdb kept only the in-frame ones, dropping some. In the table there are 150,000 to 250,000 clones, 80% to 90% of which are singletons. About this clone itself: The antigen remains undetermined.

This TCR came from a young woman in good health and CMV-seropositive. Sequenced sample: PBMCs. The J gene is TRBJ1-2, the V gene TRBV7-9; D gene ambiguous. CDR3 nucleotides: TGTGCCAGCAGCTTGGACTACCAGAATGGCTACACCTTC. Amino acid sequence: CASSLDYQNGYTF.